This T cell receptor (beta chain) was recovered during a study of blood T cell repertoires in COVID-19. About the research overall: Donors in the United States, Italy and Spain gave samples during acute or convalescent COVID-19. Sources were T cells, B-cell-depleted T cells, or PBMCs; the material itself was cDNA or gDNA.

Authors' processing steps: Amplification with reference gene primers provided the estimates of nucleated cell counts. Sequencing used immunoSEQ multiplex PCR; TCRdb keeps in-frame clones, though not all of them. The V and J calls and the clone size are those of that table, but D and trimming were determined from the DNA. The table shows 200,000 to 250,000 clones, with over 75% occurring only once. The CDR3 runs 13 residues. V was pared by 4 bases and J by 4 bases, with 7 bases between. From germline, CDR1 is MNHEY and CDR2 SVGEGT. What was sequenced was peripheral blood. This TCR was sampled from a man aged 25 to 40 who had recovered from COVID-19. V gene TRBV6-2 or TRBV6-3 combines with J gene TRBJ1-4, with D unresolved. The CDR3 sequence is CASSWRGNEKLFF. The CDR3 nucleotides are TGTGCCAGCAGTTGGCGGGGTAATGAAAAACTGTTTTTT.